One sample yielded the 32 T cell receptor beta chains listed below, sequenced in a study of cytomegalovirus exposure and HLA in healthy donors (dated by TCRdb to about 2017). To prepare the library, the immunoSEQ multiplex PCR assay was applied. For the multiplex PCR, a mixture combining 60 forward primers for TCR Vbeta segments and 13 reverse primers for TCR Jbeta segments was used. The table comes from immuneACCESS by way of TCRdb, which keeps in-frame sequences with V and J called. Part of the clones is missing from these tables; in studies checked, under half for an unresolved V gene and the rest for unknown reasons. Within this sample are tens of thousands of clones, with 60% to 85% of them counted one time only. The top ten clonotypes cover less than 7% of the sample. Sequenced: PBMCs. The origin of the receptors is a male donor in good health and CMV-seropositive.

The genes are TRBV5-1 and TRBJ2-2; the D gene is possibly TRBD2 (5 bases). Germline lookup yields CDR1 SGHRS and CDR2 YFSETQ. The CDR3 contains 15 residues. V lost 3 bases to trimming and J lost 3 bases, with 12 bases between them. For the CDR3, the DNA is TGCGCCAGCAGCTCCAGCGGATGGGACACCGGGGAGCTGTTTTTT. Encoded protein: CASSSSGWDTGELFF.

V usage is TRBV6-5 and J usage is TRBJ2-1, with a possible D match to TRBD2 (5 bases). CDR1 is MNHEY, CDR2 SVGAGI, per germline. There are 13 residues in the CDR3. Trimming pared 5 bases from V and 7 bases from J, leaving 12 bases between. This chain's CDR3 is CASSPGLPNEQFF. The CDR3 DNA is TGTGCCAGCAGTCCCGGACTCCCGAATGAGCAGTTCTTC.

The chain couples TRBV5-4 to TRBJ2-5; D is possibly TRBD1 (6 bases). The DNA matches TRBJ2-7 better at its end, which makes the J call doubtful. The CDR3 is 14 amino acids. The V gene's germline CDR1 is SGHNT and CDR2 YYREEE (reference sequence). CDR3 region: CASSKQGIGYEQYF. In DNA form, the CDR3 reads TGTGCCAGCAGCAAACAGGGTATCGGCTACGAGCAGTACTTC.

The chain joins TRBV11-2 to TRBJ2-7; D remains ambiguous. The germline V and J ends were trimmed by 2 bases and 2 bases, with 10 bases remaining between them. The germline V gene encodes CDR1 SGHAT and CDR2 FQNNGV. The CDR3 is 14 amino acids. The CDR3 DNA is TGTGCCAGCAGCTTACCGAGCAGGACCTACGAGCAGTACTTC. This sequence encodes CASSLPSRTYEQYF. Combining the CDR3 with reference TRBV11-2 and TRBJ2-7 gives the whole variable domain EAGVAQSPRYKIIEKRQSVAFWCNPISGHATLYWYQQILGQGPKLLIQFQNNGVVDDSQLPKDRFSAERLKGVDSTLKIQPAKLEDSAVYLCASSLPSRTYEQYFGPGTRLTVT.

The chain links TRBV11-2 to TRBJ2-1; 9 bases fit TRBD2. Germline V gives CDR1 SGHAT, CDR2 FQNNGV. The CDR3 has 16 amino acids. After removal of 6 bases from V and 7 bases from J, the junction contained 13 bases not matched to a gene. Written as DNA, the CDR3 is TGTGCCAGCAGACCCCGCCGCGGGGGGGGGAAAAATGAGCAGTTCTTC. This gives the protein CASRPRRGGGKNEQFF.

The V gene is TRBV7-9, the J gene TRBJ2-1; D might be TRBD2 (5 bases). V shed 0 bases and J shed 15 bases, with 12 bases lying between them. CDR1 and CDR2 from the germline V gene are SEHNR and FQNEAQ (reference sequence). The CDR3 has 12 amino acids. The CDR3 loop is CASSLALAGPFF. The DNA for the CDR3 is TGTGCCAGCAGCTTAGCGCTGGCGGGTCCGTTCTTC. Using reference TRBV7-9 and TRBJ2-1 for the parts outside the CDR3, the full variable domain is DTGVSQNPRHKITKRGQNVTFRCDPISEHNRLYWYRQTLGQGPEFLTYFQNEAQLEKSRLLSDRFSAERPKGSFSTLEIQRTEQGDSAMYLCASSLALAGPFFGPGTRLTVL.

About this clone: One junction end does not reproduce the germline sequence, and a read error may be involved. Written as DNA, the CDR3 is TGCGCCAGCAGCCAAGAGAGGTGGGACAGGGAGGTGTTC. It is translated as CASSQERWDREVF. The rearrangement uses TRBV4-1 and TRBJ2-4; 9 bases line up with TRBD1. Germline V gives CDR1 MGHRA, CDR2 YSYEKL. This CDR3 region has 13 residues.

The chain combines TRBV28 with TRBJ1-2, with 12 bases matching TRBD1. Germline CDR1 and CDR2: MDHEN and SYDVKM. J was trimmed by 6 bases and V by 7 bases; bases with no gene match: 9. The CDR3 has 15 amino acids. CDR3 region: CASNTAGTGGDGYTF. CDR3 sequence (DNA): TGTGCCAGCAATACGGCCGGGACAGGGGGCGATGGCTACACCTTC.

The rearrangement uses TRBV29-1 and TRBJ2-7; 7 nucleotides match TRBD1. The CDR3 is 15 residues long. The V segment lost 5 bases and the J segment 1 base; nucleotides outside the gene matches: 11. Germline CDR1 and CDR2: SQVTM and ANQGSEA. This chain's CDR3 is CSVISGTAPSYEQYF. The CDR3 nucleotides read TGCAGCGTTATCTCCGGGACAGCCCCATCCTACGAGCAGTACTTC.

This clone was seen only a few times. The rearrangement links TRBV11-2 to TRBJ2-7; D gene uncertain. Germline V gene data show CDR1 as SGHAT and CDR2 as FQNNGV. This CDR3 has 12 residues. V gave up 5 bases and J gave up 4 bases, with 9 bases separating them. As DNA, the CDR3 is TGTGCCAGCAGCCCCCAGCGTTACGAGCAGTACTTC. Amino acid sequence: CASSPQRYEQYF.

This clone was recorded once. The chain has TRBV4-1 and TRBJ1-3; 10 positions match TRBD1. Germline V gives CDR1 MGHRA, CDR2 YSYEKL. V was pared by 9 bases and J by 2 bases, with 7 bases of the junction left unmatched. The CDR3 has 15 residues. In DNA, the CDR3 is TGCGCCAGTTCCGGGACAGGGGCGGCTGGAAACACCATATATTTT. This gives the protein CASSGTGAAGNTIYF.

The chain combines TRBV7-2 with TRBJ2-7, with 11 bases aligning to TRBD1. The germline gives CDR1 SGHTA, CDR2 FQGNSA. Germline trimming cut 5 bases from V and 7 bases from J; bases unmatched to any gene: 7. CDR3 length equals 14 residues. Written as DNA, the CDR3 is TGTGCCAGCAGCCCCGGACAGGGGGCAGGAGAGCAGTACTTC. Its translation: CASSPGQGAGEQYF.

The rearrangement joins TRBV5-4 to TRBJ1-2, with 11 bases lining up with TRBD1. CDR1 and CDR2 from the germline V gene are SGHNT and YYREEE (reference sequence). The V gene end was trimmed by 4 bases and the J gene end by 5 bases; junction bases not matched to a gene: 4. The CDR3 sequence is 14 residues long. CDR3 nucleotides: TGTGCCAGCAGCCCCGGACAGGGGGCATATGGCTACACCTTC. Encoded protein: CASSPGQGAYGYTF.

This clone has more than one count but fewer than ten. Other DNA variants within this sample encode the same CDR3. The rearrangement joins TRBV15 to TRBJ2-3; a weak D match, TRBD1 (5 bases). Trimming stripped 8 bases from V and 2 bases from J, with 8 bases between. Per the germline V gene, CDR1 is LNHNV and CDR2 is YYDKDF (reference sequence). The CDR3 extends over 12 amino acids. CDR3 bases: TGTGCCACCTCCAGGGCCACAGATACGCAGTATTTT. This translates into CATSRATDTQYF.

The CDR3 DNA sequence: TGTGCCAGCAGCGTGGACCCCGGACAATACGAGCAGTACTTC. Protein: CASSVDPGQYEQYF. This chain connects TRBV9 to TRBJ2-7, with D possibly matching TRBD1 (5 bases). Germline assignment: CDR1 SGDLS and CDR2 YYNGEE. Trimming pared 2 bases from V and 4 bases from J, leaving 13 bases between. CDR3 length: 14 amino acids. The whole variable domain, remainder taken from reference TRBV9 and TRBJ2-7, is DSGVTQTPKHLITATGQRVTLRCSPRSGDLSVYWYQQSLDQGLQFLIQYYNGEERAKGNILERFSAQQFPDLHSELNLSSLELGDSALYFCASSVDPGQYEQYFGPGTRLTVT.

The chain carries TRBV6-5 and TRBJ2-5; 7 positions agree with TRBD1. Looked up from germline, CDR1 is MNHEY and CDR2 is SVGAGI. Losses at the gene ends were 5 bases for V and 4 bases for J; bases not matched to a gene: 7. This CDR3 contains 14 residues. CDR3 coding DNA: TGTGCCAGCAGTCGCCAGGGGGTCCGAGAGACCCAGTACTTC. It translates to CASSRQGVRETQYF.

For the CDR3, the DNA is TGTGCCAGCAGTGCCTATGGGACAGGGATTAGGGGCTACACCTTC. It translates to CASSAYGTGIRGYTF. This sequence joins TRBV6-5 and TRBJ1-2, with 9 bases fitting TRBD1. In germline, CDR1 is MNHEY, CDR2 SVGAGI. The CDR3 length is 15 residues. The V gene end was trimmed by 5 bases and the J gene end by 8 bases; junction bases not matched to a gene: 12.

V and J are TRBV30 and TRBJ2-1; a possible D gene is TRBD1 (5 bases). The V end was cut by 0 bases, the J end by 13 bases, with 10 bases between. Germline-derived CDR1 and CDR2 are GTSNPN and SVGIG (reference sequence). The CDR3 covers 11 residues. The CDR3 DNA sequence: TGTGCCTGGAGTGTCATGACAGACCAGTTCTTC. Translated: CAWSVMTDQFF.

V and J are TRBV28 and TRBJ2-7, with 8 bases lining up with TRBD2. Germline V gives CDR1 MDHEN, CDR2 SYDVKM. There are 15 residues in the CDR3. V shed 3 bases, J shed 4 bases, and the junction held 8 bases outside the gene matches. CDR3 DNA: TGTGCCAGCAGTTTTGCGGCGGGGGGCCTATACGAGCAGTACTTC. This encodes CASSFAAGGLYEQYF.

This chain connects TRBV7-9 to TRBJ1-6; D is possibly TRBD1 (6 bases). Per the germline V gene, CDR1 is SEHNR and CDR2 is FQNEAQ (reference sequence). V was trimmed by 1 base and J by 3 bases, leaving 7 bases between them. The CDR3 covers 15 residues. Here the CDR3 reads CASSLGGGYNSPLHF. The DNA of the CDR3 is TGTGCCAGCAGCTTAGGAGGGGGCTATAATTCACCCCTCCACTTT.

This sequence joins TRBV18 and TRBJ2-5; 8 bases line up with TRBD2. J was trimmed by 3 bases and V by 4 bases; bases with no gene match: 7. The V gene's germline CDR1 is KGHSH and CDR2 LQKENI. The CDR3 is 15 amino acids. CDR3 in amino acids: CASSLLDSGEETQYF. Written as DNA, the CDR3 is TGTGCCAGCTCACTACTGGATAGCGGGGAAGAGACCCAGTACTTC.

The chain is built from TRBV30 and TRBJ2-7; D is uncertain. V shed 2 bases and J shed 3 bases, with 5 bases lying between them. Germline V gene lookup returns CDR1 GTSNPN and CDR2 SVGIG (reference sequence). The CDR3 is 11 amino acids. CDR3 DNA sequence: TGTGCCTGGAGTCCTAACTACGAGCAGTACTTC. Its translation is CAWSPNYEQYF.

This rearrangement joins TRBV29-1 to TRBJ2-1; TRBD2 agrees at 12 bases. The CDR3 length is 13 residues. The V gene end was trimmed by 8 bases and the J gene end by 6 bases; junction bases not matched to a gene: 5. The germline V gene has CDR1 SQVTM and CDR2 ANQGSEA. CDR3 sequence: CSTRLAGVNEQFF. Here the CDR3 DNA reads TGCAGCACCCGACTAGCGGGAGTCAATGAGCAGTTCTTC.

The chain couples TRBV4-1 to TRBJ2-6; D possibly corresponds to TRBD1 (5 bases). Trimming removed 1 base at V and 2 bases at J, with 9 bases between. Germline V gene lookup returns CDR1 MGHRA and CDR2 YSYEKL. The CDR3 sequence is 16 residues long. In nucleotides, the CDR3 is TGCGCCAGCAGCCAAGCCCAGGGTGCTGGGGCCAACGTCCTGACTTTC. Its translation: CASSQAQGAGANVLTF.

The CDR3 sequence is CASSSTGEQYF. The CDR3 DNA is TGTGCCAGCAGCTCCACGGGCGAGCAGTACTTC. The genes are TRBV7-9 and TRBJ2-7; D gene uncertain. Trimming shortened V by 4 bases and J by 6 bases, and 7 bases separated the two germline ends. The length of the CDR3 is 11 residues. The germline gives CDR1 SEHNR, CDR2 FQNEAQ (reference sequence).

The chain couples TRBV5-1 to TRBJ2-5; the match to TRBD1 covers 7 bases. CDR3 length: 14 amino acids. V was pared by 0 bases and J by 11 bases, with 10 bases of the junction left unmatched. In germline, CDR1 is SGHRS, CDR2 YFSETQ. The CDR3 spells CASSLATFQGEQYF. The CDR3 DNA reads TGCGCCAGCAGCTTGGCTACATTCCAGGGGGAGCAGTACTTC.

The CDR3 sequence is CASRGLRETQYF. CDR3 bases: TGTGCCAGCAGAGGTTTGAGGGAGACCCAGTACTTC. This chain links TRBV21-1 with TRBJ2-5; TRBD2, the table's D call, was not compared with the DNA. TRBV21-1 is tagged as a pseudogene. This CDR3 has 12 residues.

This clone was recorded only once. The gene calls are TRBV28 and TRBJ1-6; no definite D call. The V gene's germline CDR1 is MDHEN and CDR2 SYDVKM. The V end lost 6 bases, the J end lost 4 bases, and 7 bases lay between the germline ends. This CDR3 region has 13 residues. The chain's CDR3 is CASRPGYNSPLHF. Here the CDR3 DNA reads TGTGCCAGCAGACCGGGGTATAATTCACCCCTCCACTTT.

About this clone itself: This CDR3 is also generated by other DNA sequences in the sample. CDR3 nucleotides: TGCAGTGCGAGGACTAGCAATGAGCAGTTCTTC. This translates into CSARTSNEQFF. This chain joins TRBV20-1 and TRBJ2-1, with 7 bases lining up with TRBD2. This CDR3 contains 11 residues. V shed 6 bases and J 6 bases; nucleotides not matched to a gene: 2. In germline, CDR1 is DFQATT, CDR2 SNEGSKA (reference sequence).

The CDR3 DNA sequence: TGTGCCAGCCTCTCGACTAGCGGGGCTAACAATGAGCAGTTCTTC. As protein: CASLSTSGANNEQFF. This sequence joins TRBV18 and TRBJ2-1, with 11 bases lining up with TRBD2. The V segment lost 8 bases and the J segment 5 bases; nucleotides outside the gene matches: 8. This CDR3 comprises 15 residues. The germline V gene has CDR1 KGHSH and CDR2 LQKENI.

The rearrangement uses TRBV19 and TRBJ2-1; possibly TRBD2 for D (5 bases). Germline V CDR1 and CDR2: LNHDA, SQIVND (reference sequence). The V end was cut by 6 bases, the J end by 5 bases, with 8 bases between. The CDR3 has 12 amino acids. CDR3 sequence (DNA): TGTGCCAGTAGCCTAGCTCACAATGAGCAGTTCTTC. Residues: CASSLAHNEQFF. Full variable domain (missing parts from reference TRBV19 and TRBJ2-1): DGGITQSPKYLFRKEGQNVTLSCEQNLNHDAMYWYRQDPGQGLRLIYYSQIVNDFQKGDIAEGYSVSREKKESFPLTVTSAQKNPTAFYLCASSLAHNEQFFGPGTRLTVL.

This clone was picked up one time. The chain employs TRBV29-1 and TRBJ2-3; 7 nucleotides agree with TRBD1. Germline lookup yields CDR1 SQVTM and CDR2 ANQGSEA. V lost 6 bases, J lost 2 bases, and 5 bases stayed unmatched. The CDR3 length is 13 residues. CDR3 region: CSVRGTVTDTQYF. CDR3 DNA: TGCAGCGTGAGAGGGACAGTCACAGATACGCAGTATTTT.